The entry below gives a single T cell receptor beta chain sequence along with its context. Its target is unknown. Assay: immunoSEQ multiplex PCR; the TCRdb copy retains only in-frame clones and omits some. The sample yields 85,000 to 130,000 clones, roughly 84% seen once. This record belongs to a study of graft-versus-host responses after intestinal transplantation. The CDR3 runs 13 residues. Germline assignment: CDR1 SGHAT and CDR2 FQNNGV. Trimming removed 0 bases from V and 5 bases from J, with 7 bases in between. The chain has TRBV11-2 and TRBJ1-1, with no clear D. This receptor was obtained from a human donor who received an intestinal transplant. The specimen was unstimulated CD4+ T cells sorted from spleen or lymph node cells, collected before intestinal transplant. Here the CDR3 reads CASSLDRKTEAFF. The CDR3 DNA reads as TGTGCCAGCAGCTTAGACAGGAAAACTGAAGCTTTCTTT.